Reported below is one TCR beta chain. The table came from immunoSEQ multiplex PCR; TCRdb's copy has only in-frame clones and leaves some out. The data show around 550,000 clones, with 96% seen just once and roughly 0.06% held by the top ten. This record comes from a study of shared clonotypes between healthy human individuals. Memory CD4+ cells were the fraction left after CD45RA+ naive selection. The CDR3 contains 15 residues. Germline CDR1 reads MNHEY; CDR2 reads SMNVEV (reference sequence). Deletions cut 5 bases from V and 1 base from J, with 12 bases between. This clonotype was obtained from a woman between 25 and 40 years old in good health. V and J are TRBV27 and TRBJ2-1; no clear D gene. The sequenced sample consisted of naive CD4+ T cells sorted from blood. Indicated subset: CD45RA+ positively selected. In DNA, the CDR3 is TGTGCCAGCAGTCGCTCGTCCTTGTCCTACAATGAGCAGTTCTTC. Translating it yields CASSRSSLSYNEQFF.